These 14 T cell receptor beta chains came from one sample sequenced in a study of blood T cells in healthy people across ages. Sample-barcoded 5' priming and a J-beta primer mix drove a second PCR of about 6 to 11 cycles. TCRdb reprocessed the 5' RACE reads with MiXCR, giving one entry per CDR3 protein. The table records around 710,000 distinct CDR3 sequences, roughly 41% of them present only once. Sequenced sample: blood. The receptors stem from a woman aged 55-75 years in good health.

The V gene is TRBV25-1, the J gene TRBJ2-5; 7 nucleotides align to TRBD2. The tail of the sequence fits TRBJ2-7 better, so the J call may be wrong. This CDR3 contains 12 residues. Germline-derived CDR1 and CDR2 are MGHDK and SYGVNS. CDR3 sequence: CAARAGVGEQYF. In DNA, the CDR3 is TGTGCCGCCAGGGCGGGAGTCGGCGAGCAGTACTTC.

V gene TRBV6-2 or TRBV6-3 combines with J gene TRBJ2-3; 7 bases fit TRBD1. The CDR3 has 14 amino acids. The ends lost 8 bases at V and 5 bases at J; junction bases unmatched: 10. Germline CDR1 reads MNHEY; CDR2 reads SVGEGT. The CDR3 loop reads CASLLGQGVDTQYF. As DNA, the CDR3 is TGTGCCAGCCTGTTGGGGCAGGGGGTAGATACGCAGTATTTT.

The rearrangement joins TRBV20-1 to TRBJ1-1, with D unresolved. Between the trimmed V and J ends, which lost 1 base and 5 bases, there was a span of 17 bases. Germline V gives CDR1 DFQATT, CDR2 SNEGSKA (reference sequence). The CDR3 covers 15 residues. CDR3 nucleotides: TGCAGTGCTAGAGCCCTCACGCTTGGGTTGACTGAAGCTTTCTTT. As protein: CSARALTLGLTEAFF.

The chain recombines TRBV7-2 with TRBJ2-1; D is unclear. Trimming removed 7 bases from V and 2 bases from J, with 9 bases in between. This CDR3 is built from 13 residues. Germline V gives CDR1 SGHTA, CDR2 FQGNSA. CDR3 coding DNA: TGTGCCAGCATCCTAAGGCCCTACAATGAGCAGTTCTTC. Translated: CASILRPYNEQFF.

V is TRBV18 and J is TRBJ1-1; weak D call: TRBD1 (6 bases). Between the trimmed V and J ends, which lost 6 bases and 1 base, there was a span of 12 bases. The germline V gene encodes CDR1 KGHSH and CDR2 LQKENI. The CDR3 totals 14 residues. The CDR3 sequence is CASSPDSPNTEAFF. CDR3 nucleotides: TGTGCCAGCTCGCCGGACAGCCCGAACACTGAAGCTTTCTTT.

This clonotype was seen just once. One end of the junction does not line up with germline, which may come from a read error. The rearrangement joins TRBV5-1 to TRBJ2-7; D not certain. Germline V gene lookup returns CDR1 SGHRS and CDR2 YFSETQ. This CDR3 region has 16 residues. CDR3 sequence reads: CASSFDSSRPTYERYF. CDR3 coding DNA: TGCGCCAGCAGCTTTGATTCGTCCAGACCCACCTACGAGCGGTACTTC.

The chain employs TRBV11-2 and TRBJ2-7; 7 nucleotides line up with TRBD2. The germline V gene has CDR1 SGHAT and CDR2 FQNNGV. This CDR3 spans 16 amino acids. V was clipped by 3 bases and J by 2 bases; unmatched bases: 10. The CDR3 DNA is TGTGCCAGCAGCTTTATCTTGGCGGGGGATACCTACGAGCAGTACTTC. As protein: CASSFILAGDTYEQYF.

This clonotype was detected only a few times. The V and J genes are TRBV9 and TRBJ2-3; TRBD2 agrees at 10 bases. Germline CDR1 SGDLS, CDR2 YYNGEE. The CDR3 contains 17 residues. Losses at the gene ends were 0 bases for V and 6 bases for J; bases not matched to a gene: 10. This chain's CDR3 is CASSVALAGAEGDTQYF. In DNA form, the CDR3 reads TGTGCCAGCAGCGTAGCGCTAGCGGGAGCGGAGGGGGATACGCAGTATTTT.

There are a few counts of this clonotype. The V call is TRBV3-1, the J call TRBJ1-4, with TRBD1 matching 7 bases. This CDR3 has 14 residues. The germline V gene has CDR1 LGHDT and CDR2 YNNKEL (reference sequence). The V segment lost 3 bases and the J segment 4 bases; nucleotides outside the gene matches: 2. The CDR3 DNA reads TGTGCCAGCAGCCAGACAGGGTATAATGAAAAACTGTTTTTT. Its protein is CASSQTGYNEKLFF.

This clonotype turned up a few times. V is TRBV18 and J is TRBJ1-1, with a possible D match to TRBD1 (5 bases). Per the germline V gene, CDR1 is KGHSH and CDR2 is LQKENI. The germline V and J ends were trimmed by 3 bases and 2 bases, with 10 bases remaining between them. The CDR3 has 14 residues. CDR3 bases: TGTGCCAGCTCACCGACCGGGACCAACACTGAAGCTTTCTTT. Translating it yields CASSPTGTNTEAFF.

This clonotype was recorded a few times. The CDR3 bases are TGTGCCAGCAGTTGGGACGGGGAGGTCCGCGGGATTAGTAGCAATCAGCCCCAGCATTTT. Translating it yields CASSWDGEVRGISSNQPQHF. The rearrangement joins TRBV6-2 or TRBV6-3 to TRBJ1-5, with D perhaps matching TRBD1 (5 bases). Looked up from germline, CDR1 is MNHEY and CDR2 is SVGEGT. The V end lost 4 bases, the J end lost 0 bases, and 25 bases lay between the germline ends. There are 20 residues in the CDR3.

This clonotype has just a few counts. V and J are TRBV20-1 and TRBJ2-1, with a possible D match to TRBD2 (6 bases). This CDR3 region has 12 residues. Trimming removed 2 bases from V and 5 bases from J, with 7 bases in between. The germline V gene encodes CDR1 DFQATT and CDR2 SNEGSKA (reference sequence). The CDR3 protein is CSARIADNEQFF. DNA for the CDR3: TGCAGTGCTAGAATAGCGGACAATGAGCAGTTCTTC.

This clonotype was recorded a few times. CDR3 bases: TGCAGTGCTTCAACTAGCGGGATGTACGAGCAGTACTTC. Translation: CSASTSGMYEQYF. The chain carries TRBV20-1 and TRBJ2-4; 10 bases fit TRBD2. With the DNA end fitting TRBJ2-7 better, the J assignment may be wrong. The CDR3 runs 13 residues. CDR1 and CDR2 from the germline V gene are DFQATT and SNEGSKA (reference sequence).

This clonotype has just a few counts. This may be a read error: a much more frequent sequence differs by one nucleotide. The V gene is TRBV29-1, the J gene TRBJ2-1; the D is unclear. Germline V gives CDR1 SQVTM, CDR2 ANQGSEA. With 5 bases removed from V and 10 bases from J, the gap between germline ends came to 21 bases. The CDR3 runs to 14 residues. As DNA, the CDR3 is TGCAGCGTTTGGGTAAATGACATCTCCTACGAGCAGTTCTTC. It translates to CSVWVNDISYEQFF.